This T cell receptor beta chain is from a study of T cell responses to AZD1222 COVID-19 vaccine. For this clone: Its target is unknown.

The method was immunoSEQ multiplex PCR; TCRdb's version includes in-frame clones alone and lacks a portion of them. The data contain about 190,000 clones, approximately 87% of them singletons. General observations from the study: The donor group comprised mostly white British people and more females; the analysis possibly underestimated clonal diversity. Close to half of spike-specific TCRs reportedly recognize unmutated variant regions.

The germline gives CDR1 SGHTA, CDR2 FQGTGA. The CDR3 covers 14 residues. Trimming at V came to 5 bases and at J to 2 bases, leaving 1 base not matched to a gene. The sequencing used peripheral blood, collected on day 0 of MenACWY control vaccination. This chain connects TRBV7-3 to TRBJ2-2; TRBD2 matches 8 bases. The TCR was taken from an adult in good health. Written as DNA, the CDR3 is TGTGCCAGCAGCCGGGGGGGTAACACCGGGGAGCTGTTTTTT. Protein product: CASSRGGNTGELFF.